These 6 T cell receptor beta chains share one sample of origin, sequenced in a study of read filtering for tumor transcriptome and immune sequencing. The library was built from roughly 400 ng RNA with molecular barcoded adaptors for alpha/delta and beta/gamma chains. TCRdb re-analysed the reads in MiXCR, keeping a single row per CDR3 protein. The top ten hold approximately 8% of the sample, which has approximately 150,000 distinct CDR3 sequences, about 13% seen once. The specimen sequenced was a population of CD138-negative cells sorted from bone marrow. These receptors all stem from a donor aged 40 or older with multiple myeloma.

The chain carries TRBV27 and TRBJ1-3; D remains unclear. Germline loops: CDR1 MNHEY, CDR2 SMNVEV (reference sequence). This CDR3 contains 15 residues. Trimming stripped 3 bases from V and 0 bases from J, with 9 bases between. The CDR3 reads CASSFRAVSGNTIYF. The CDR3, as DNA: TGTGCCAGCAGTTTTAGAGCGGTCTCTGGAAACACCATATATTTT.

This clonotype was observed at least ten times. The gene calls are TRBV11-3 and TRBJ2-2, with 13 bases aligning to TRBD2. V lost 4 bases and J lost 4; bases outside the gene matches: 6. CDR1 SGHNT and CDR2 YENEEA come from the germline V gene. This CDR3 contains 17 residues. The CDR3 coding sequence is TGTGCCAGCAGCTCCACTAGCGGGAGGGCTGTCACCGGGGAGCTGTTTTTT. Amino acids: CASSSTSGRAVTGELFF.

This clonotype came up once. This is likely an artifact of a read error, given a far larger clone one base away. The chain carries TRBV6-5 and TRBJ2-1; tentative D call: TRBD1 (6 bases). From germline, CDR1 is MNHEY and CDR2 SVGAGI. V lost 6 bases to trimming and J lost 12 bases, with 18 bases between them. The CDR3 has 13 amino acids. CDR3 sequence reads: CASRQPGQFGQFF. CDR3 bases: TGTGCCAGCAGGCAGCCCGGACAGTTTGGGCAGTTCTTC.

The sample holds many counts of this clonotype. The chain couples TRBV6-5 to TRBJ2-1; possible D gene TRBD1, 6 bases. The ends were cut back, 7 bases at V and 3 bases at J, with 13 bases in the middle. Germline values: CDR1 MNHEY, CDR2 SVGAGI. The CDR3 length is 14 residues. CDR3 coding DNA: TGTGCCAGCATTCCGGGACACCACTACAATGAGCAGTTCTTC. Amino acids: CASIPGHHYNEQFF.

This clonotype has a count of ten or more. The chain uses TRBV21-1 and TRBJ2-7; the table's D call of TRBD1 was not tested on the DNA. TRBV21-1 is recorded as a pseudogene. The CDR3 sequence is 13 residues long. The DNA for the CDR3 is TGTGCCAGCAGCCCCGGCAAGGAGTACGAGCAGTACTTC. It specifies CASSPGKEYEQYF.

CDR3 in DNA: TGCGCCAGCAGTAACACCGGGACTAGCGGGAGCGAGTTCTTC. Translating gives CASSNTGTSGSEFF. The V and J genes are TRBV10-2 and TRBJ2-1; 14 positions agree with TRBD2. CDR3 length: 14 amino acids. V shed 5 bases and J 14 bases; nucleotides not matched to a gene: 8. Germline V gene lookup returns CDR1 WSHSY and CDR2 SAAADI.